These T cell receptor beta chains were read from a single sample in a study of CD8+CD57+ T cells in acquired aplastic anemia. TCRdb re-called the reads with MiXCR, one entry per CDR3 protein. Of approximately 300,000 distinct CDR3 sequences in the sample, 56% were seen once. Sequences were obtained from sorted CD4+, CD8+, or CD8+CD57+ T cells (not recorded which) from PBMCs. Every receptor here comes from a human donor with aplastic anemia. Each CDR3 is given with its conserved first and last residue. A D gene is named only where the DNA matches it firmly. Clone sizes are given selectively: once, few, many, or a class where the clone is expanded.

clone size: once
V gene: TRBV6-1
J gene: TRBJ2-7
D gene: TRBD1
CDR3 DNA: TGTGCCAGCAGTGAGGAGACAGGGGACTACGAGCAGTACTTC
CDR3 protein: CASSEETGDYEQYF

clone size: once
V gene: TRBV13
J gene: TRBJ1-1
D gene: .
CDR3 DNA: TGTGCCAGCAGCTTAAGGCAGGGGCCTCGGTTGAACACTGAAGCTTTCTTT
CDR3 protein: CASSLRQGPRLNTEAFF

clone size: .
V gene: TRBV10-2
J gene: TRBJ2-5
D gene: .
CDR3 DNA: TGCGCCAGCAAAGGGTTGGAGACCCAGTACTTC
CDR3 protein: CASKGLETQYF

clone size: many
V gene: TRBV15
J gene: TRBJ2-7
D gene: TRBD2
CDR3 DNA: TGTGCCACCAGCAGGGCCGAGTTAGCGGGGGCCTCCTACGAGCAGTACTTC
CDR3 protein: CATSRAELAGASYEQYF

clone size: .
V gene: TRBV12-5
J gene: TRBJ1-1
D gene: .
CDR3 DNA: TGTGCTAGTGGTTTGGTACTAAGCGTCGCGAACACTGAAGCTTTCTTT
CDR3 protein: CASGLVLSVANTEAFF

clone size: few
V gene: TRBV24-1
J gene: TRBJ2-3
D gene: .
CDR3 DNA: TGTGCCACCAGTGATTCGGTAGTGGGACGGCAGTATTTT
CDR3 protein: CATSDSVVGRQYF

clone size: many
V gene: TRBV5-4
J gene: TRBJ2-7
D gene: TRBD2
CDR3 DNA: TGTGCCAGCAGCTTCGGACTAGCTCTGTACGAGCAGTACTTC
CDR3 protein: CASSFGLALYEQYF

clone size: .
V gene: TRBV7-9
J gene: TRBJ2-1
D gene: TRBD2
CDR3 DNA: TGTGCCAGCAGCTTAGTTGCACTAGCGGGGGGGCCGGGTGAGCAGTTCTTC
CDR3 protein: CASSLVALAGGPGEQFF

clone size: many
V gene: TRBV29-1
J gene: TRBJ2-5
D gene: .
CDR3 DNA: TGCAGCGTTAGATACGTAGGCATTGGGTTCCAAGAGACCCAGTACTTC
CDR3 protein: CSVRYVGIGFQETQYF

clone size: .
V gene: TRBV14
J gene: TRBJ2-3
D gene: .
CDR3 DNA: TGTGCCAGCAGCCAAGATGGGGGCCGGACAGATACGCAGTATTTT
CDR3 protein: CASSQDGGRTDTQYF

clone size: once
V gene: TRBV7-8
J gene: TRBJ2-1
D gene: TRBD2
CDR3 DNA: TGTGCCAGCAGCTTAAGGCCGGGGGGATTGAGCTCCTACAATGAGCAGTTCTTC
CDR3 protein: CASSLRPGGLSSYNEQFF

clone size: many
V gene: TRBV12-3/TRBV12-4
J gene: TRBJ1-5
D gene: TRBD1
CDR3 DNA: TGTGCCAGCAGTTTAAGGCAGGGGGCTAGTCAGCCCCAGCATTTT
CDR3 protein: CASSLRQGASQPQHF

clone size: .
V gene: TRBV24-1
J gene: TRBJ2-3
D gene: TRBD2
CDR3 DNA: TGTGCCACCAGTGAGATGACTAGCGGGAGAGCGGACACAGATACGCAGTATTTT
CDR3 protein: CATSEMTSGRADTDTQYF

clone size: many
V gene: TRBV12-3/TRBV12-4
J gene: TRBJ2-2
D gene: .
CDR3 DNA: TGTGCCAGCACCAAATTGACGGGCACCGGGGAGCTGTTTTTT
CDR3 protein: CASTKLTGTGELFF

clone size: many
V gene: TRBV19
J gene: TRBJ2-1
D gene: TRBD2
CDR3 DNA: TGTGCCAGTAGTAAGGGCCTAGCGGGGGCGCCCTCCTACAATGAGCAGTTCTTC
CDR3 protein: CASSKGLAGAPSYNEQFF

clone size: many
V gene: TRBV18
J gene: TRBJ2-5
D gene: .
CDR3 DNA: TGTGCCAGCTCACCACCCGGGACGGACGGGAAGACCCAGTACTTC
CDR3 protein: CASSPPGTDGKTQYF